A selection of T cell receptor beta chains follows, all from one sample in a study of blood T cell repertoires in COVID-19. The data were produced by immunoSEQ multiplex PCR, yet TCRdb's version contains in-frame clones alone and is incomplete. The sample includes roughly 200,000 clones, roughly 85% of them seen just once. The source material was peripheral blood. The receptors here all came from a woman between 18 and 29 years old who had recovered from COVID-19. The CDR3 runs from the conserved cysteine through the conserved F or W. The D gene is left open where the match is weak. Expanded clones get a size class; other rows say once, few or many, or leave the size out.

j_call: TRBJ2-3
clone_size: once
d_call: TRBD2
v_call: TRBV4-1
cdr3_nt: TGCGCCAGCAGCCAACTAGCGGGTATGTCAGATACGCAGTATTTT
cdr3_aa: CASSQLAGMSDTQYF

j_call: TRBJ2-2
clone_size: NA
d_call: TRBD2
v_call: TRBV19
cdr3_nt: TGTGCCAGTTCAGCTAGCGGGAGGGCGGGGACCGGGGAGCTGTTTTTT
cdr3_aa: CASSASGRAGTGELFF

j_call: TRBJ2-1
clone_size: NA
d_call: TRBD2
v_call: TRBV23-1
cdr3_nt: TGCGCCAGCAGTCAGAAAAGACTAGCGGGCTCCTACAATGAGCAGTTCTTC
cdr3_aa: CASSQKRLAGSYNEQFF

j_call: TRBJ2-7
clone_size: NA
d_call: TRBD2
v_call: TRBV7-2
cdr3_nt: TGTGCCAGCAGCTTACTAGCGGGAGGTTCCTACGAGCAGTACTTC
cdr3_aa: CASSLLAGGSYEQYF

j_call: TRBJ1-4
clone_size: NA
d_call: NA
v_call: TRBV11-2
cdr3_nt: TGTGCCAGCAGCTTAGAGGGCGCCGATAATGAAAAACTGTTTTTT
cdr3_aa: CASSLEGADNEKLFF

j_call: TRBJ1-4
clone_size: NA
d_call: TRBD1
v_call: TRBV5-6
cdr3_nt: TGTGCCAGCAGCTTGGGACAGGGGGCAGTTAATGAAAAACTGTTTTTT
cdr3_aa: CASSLGQGAVNEKLFF

j_call: TRBJ2-1
clone_size: NA
d_call: TRBD2
v_call: TRBV7-3
cdr3_nt: TGTGCCAGCAGCTTACTAGCGGGAGGACTCTACAATGAGCAGTTCTTC
cdr3_aa: CASSLLAGGLYNEQFF

j_call: TRBJ1-1
clone_size: once
d_call: TRBD1
v_call: TRBV9
cdr3_nt: TGTGCCAGCAGCGTACTTGACAGGGTCGTCACTGAAGCTTTCTTT
cdr3_aa: CASSVLDRVVTEAFF

j_call: TRBJ2-3
clone_size: NA
d_call: NA
v_call: TRBV7-3
cdr3_nt: TGTGCCAGCAGCTTAGGTGGCGGGAACCAAGATACGCAGTATTTT
cdr3_aa: CASSLGGGNQDTQYF

j_call: TRBJ2-2
clone_size: NA
d_call: NA
v_call: TRBV9
cdr3_nt: TGTGCCAGCAGCGCCCCCCCCAGCGGGGAGCTGTTTTTT
cdr3_aa: CASSAPPSGELFF

j_call: TRBJ2-3
clone_size: NA
d_call: TRBD2
v_call: TRBV14
cdr3_nt: TGTGCCAGCAGCCGCCCTGTTCTAGCGGGAGAAGTCAGTCTCGCAGATACGCAGTATTTT
cdr3_aa: CASSRPVLAGEVSLADTQYF

j_call: TRBJ2-1
clone_size: NA
d_call: TRBD2
v_call: TRBV4-3
cdr3_nt: TGCGCCAGCAGCCAAGAGGGACTAGCGGGAGTGGGCCAGGGACATGAGCAGTTCTTC
cdr3_aa: CASSQEGLAGVGQGHEQFF

j_call: TRBJ2-5
clone_size: NA
d_call: TRBD2
v_call: TRBV7-3
cdr3_nt: TGTGCCAGCAGCCTAGCGGGAGAGACCCAGTACTTC
cdr3_aa: CASSLAGETQYF

j_call: TRBJ2-1
clone_size: NA
d_call: TRBD2
v_call: TRBV5-1
cdr3_nt: TGCGCCAGCAGCCCCCACCGGACTAGGCCCTACAATGAGCAGTTCTTC
cdr3_aa: CASSPHRTRPYNEQFF

j_call: TRBJ1-1
clone_size: few
d_call: TRBD1
v_call: TRBV18
cdr3_nt: TGTGCCAGCTCACCAACGACAGGGGACACTGAAGCTTTCTTT
cdr3_aa: CASSPTTGDTEAFF

j_call: TRBJ2-7
clone_size: NA
d_call: TRBD2
v_call: TRBV11-2
cdr3_nt: TGTGCCAGCAGCGCGACTAGCGGATTCTACGAGCAGTACTTC
cdr3_aa: CASSATSGFYEQYF

j_call: TRBJ1-2
clone_size: NA
d_call: NA
v_call: TRBV7-2
cdr3_nt: TGTGCCAGCAACCCGGCAGGGCACTATGGCTACACCTTC
cdr3_aa: CASNPAGHYGYTF

j_call: TRBJ2-5
clone_size: once
d_call: TRBD1
v_call: TRBV9
cdr3_nt: TGTGCCAGCAGGTCGGGACAGCAAGAGACCCAGTACTTC
cdr3_aa: CASRSGQQETQYF

j_call: TRBJ2-1
clone_size: NA
d_call: NA
v_call: TRBV7-2
cdr3_nt: TGTGCCAGCAGCTTTACCGGGAACAATGAGCAGTTCTTC
cdr3_aa: CASSFTGNNEQFF

j_call: TRBJ1-6
clone_size: once
d_call: TRBD1
v_call: TRBV14
cdr3_nt: TGTGCCAGCAGCCGGGGACAGTATAATTCACCCCTCCACTTT
cdr3_aa: CASSRGQYNSPLHF

j_call: TRBJ2-1
clone_size: NA
d_call: NA
v_call: TRBV5-6
cdr3_nt: TGTGCCAGCAGCTCCGGGACTGGGCCCAATGAGCAGTTCTTC
cdr3_aa: CASSSGTGPNEQFF

j_call: TRBJ1-3
clone_size: NA
d_call: NA
v_call: TRBV5-5
cdr3_nt: TGTGCCAGCAGCTTGGGGGGGCTATCTGGAAACACCATATATTTT
cdr3_aa: CASSLGGLSGNTIYF

j_call: TRBJ2-2
clone_size: NA
d_call: TRBD2
v_call: TRBV9
cdr3_nt: TGTGCCAGCAGCCATAGCGGGAGGGCCGTTCACGGGGAGCTGTTTTTT
cdr3_aa: CASSHSGRAVHGELFF

j_call: TRBJ2-7
clone_size: few
d_call: TRBD2
v_call: TRBV19
cdr3_nt: TGTGCCAGCTCCCACGGACTAGCGGCATCCTACGAGCAGTACTTC
cdr3_aa: CASSHGLAASYEQYF

j_call: TRBJ1-6
clone_size: NA
d_call: TRBD1
v_call: TRBV19
cdr3_nt: TGTGCCAGTAGAGAGACAGGGGCCTATAATTCACCCCTCCACTTT
cdr3_aa: CASRETGAYNSPLHF

j_call: TRBJ2-7
clone_size: once
d_call: TRBD2
v_call: TRBV11-2
cdr3_nt: TGTGCCAGCAGCTTCGGGAGCGGGAGGGTAATCAACGAGCAGTACTTC
cdr3_aa: CASSFGSGRVINEQYF

j_call: TRBJ2-7
clone_size: NA
d_call: TRBD1
v_call: TRBV6-2/TRBV6-3
cdr3_nt: TGTGCCAGCAGTGACAGGGGGATTGGCGAGCAGTACTTC
cdr3_aa: CASSDRGIGEQYF

j_call: TRBJ1-5
clone_size: NA
d_call: NA
v_call: TRBV6-9
cdr3_nt: TGTGCCAGCACAAAGCTAGGACAGCCCCAGCATTTT
cdr3_aa: CASTKLGQPQHF

j_call: TRBJ2-4
clone_size: NA
d_call: TRBD1
v_call: TRBV19
cdr3_nt: TGTGCCAGTAGTATGAGGGACAGTAACATTCAGTACTTC
cdr3_aa: CASSMRDSNIQYF